These 29 T cell receptor beta chains originate from one sample sequenced in a study of CXCR3-negative and CXCR3-positive naive CD8 T cells (dated by TCRdb to about 2019). TCRdb shows the sequencer as NextSeq 550. The Human TCR Profiling Kit (MiLaboratory) was used to prepare UMI-labeled 5' RACE TRB cDNA libraries. Reads reprocessed by TCRdb are summarized as one entry per CDR3 protein sequence, and DNA is absent. This sample's clone table shows 65,000 to 95,000 distinct CDR3 sequences. Together, the top ten hold 1.6% of the sample. Sequencing used naive CXCR3- CD8+ T cells from blood. Explained via the paper, the cell subset or site label denotes: CD45RO-CCR7+CD27+CD95- naive CD8+ T cells lacking CXCR3 (TNR3-). Receptors were obtained from a human donor in good health. Some clones in this sample may be carry-over from other donors' samples.

The J gene is TRBJ2-5, the V gene TRBV7-8; the D gene TCRdb calls, TRBD2, cannot be checked with no DNA. CDR3 length: 16 amino acids. Germline-derived CDR1 and CDR2 are SGHVS and FQNEAQ. The CDR3 spells CASSLGTSGVRETQYF. Using reference TRBV7-8 and TRBJ2-5 for the parts outside the CDR3, the full variable domain is GAGVSQSPRYKVAKRGQDVALRCDPISGHVSLFWYQQALGQGPEFLTYFQNEAQLDKSGLPSDRFFAERPEGSVSTLKIQRTQQEDSAVYLCASSLGTSGVRETQYFGPGTRLLVL.

This CDR3 is CASSGLAVYNEQFF. This chain uses TRBV6-8 with TRBJ2-1; the TCRdb call, TRBD2, lacks DNA for checking. Germline lookup yields CDR1 MNHGY and CDR2 SAAAGT. The CDR3 length is 14 residues.

The V call is TRBV4-3, the J call TRBJ1-2; TCRdb lists TRBD1, though no DNA is available to test this call. Germline CDR1 LGHNA, CDR2 YSLEER. The CDR3 is 16 residues long. The CDR3 sequence is CASSQDPPTGSYGYTF.

The genes are TRBV4-1 and TRBJ2-3. The germline gives CDR1 MGHRA, CDR2 YSYEKL. This CDR3 region has 12 residues. The CDR3 sequence: CASSHRTDTQYF.

The rearrangement links TRBV28 to TRBJ2-3. This CDR3 has 11 amino acids. Germline CDR1 reads MDHEN; CDR2 reads SYDVKM. CDR3 residues: CASSWVDTQYF.

This chain uses TRBV18 with TRBJ2-1; the D gene TCRdb calls, TRBD2, cannot be checked with no DNA. CDR3 length: 18 residues. The germline gives CDR1 KGHSH, CDR2 LQKENI. CDR3 loop: CASSPTSGGRLPYNEQFF.

The chain uses TRBV7-6 and TRBJ2-7; checking the TCRdb D call of TRBD2 is not possible without DNA. Germline assignment: CDR1 SGHVS and CDR2 FNYEAQ. The CDR3 extends over 15 amino acids. The CDR3 loop reads CASSQTSGSFSEQYF. Using reference TRBV7-6 and TRBJ2-7 for the parts outside the CDR3, the full variable domain is GAGVSQSPRYKVTKRGQDVALRCDPISGHVSLYWYRQALGQGPEFLTYFNYEAQQDKSGLPNDRFSAERPEGSISTLTIQRTEQRDSAMYRCASSQTSGSFSEQYFGPGTRLTVT.

The chain employs TRBV9 and TRBJ1-5; the D call from TCRdb, TRBD1, cannot be confirmed without DNA. From germline, CDR1 is SGDLS and CDR2 YYNGEE. The CDR3 consists of 14 residues. The CDR3 sequence is CASSAGTGNQPQHF.

The chain is built from TRBV7-9 and TRBJ1-1. Germline V CDR1 and CDR2: SEHNR, FQNEAQ (reference sequence). This CDR3 is built from 11 residues. This CDR3 is CVIGKSTEAFF.

This chain connects TRBV28 to TRBJ2-5; the D call from TCRdb, TRBD2, cannot be confirmed without DNA. CDR1 MDHEN and CDR2 SYDVKM come from the germline V gene. This CDR3 has 17 amino acids. CDR3 residues: CASRFRPLLLGGETQYF.

This chain links TRBV6-2 or TRBV6-3 with TRBJ2-1; TCRdb's D call, TRBD1, is unchecked because there is no DNA. This CDR3 region has 16 residues. Per germline, CDR1 MNHEY and CDR2 SVGEGT. CDR3 loop: CASRHRGLSSYNEQFF.

The genes are TRBV7-6 and TRBJ2-7; there is no DNA to check the TCRdb D call of TRBD2. This CDR3 has 14 residues. CDR1 SGHVS and CDR2 FNYEAQ come from the germline V gene. The CDR3 reads CASSSGLAGDEQYF.

The chain links TRBV27 to TRBJ2-7; checking the TCRdb D call of TRBD1 is not possible without DNA. Germline loops: CDR1 MNHEY, CDR2 SMNVEV (reference sequence). This CDR3 is 15 amino acids long. The CDR3 reads CASSYLGDSHYEQYF.

The chain employs TRBV7-9 and TRBJ2-1; TCRdb designates TRBD1, a call that cannot be tested without DNA. This CDR3 has 13 amino acids. Germline values: CDR1 SEHNR, CDR2 FQNEAQ (reference sequence). The CDR3 sequence is CASSLDGDRLTFF.

This sequence joins TRBV6-6 and TRBJ2-1. Germline-derived CDR1 and CDR2 are MNHNY and SVGAGI (reference sequence). CDR3 length equals 11 residues. CDR3 region: CASSYNNEQFF.

This chain links TRBV7-6 with TRBJ2-7; TCRdb's D call, TRBD1, is unchecked because there is no DNA. This CDR3 has 13 residues. Germline V gene lookup returns CDR1 SGHVS and CDR2 FNYEAQ. CDR3 sequence: CASSFLGGNEQYF.

V gene TRBV29-1 combines with J gene TRBJ2-2; checking the TCRdb D call of TRBD2 is not possible without DNA. The CDR3 runs to 14 residues. CDR1 and CDR2 from the germline V gene are SQVTM and ANQGSEA. The CDR3 loop is CSAGWRGDTGELFF.

The chain is built from TRBV6-4 and TRBJ2-3; lacking DNA, the TRBD2 call made by TCRdb goes unchecked. This CDR3 spans 14 amino acids. The germline gives CDR1 MRHNA, CDR2 SNTAGT. CDR3 sequence: CASSGTSGTDTQYF.

This chain connects TRBV20-1 to TRBJ2-7; TCRdb selects TRBD1, and the lack of DNA leaves this call unchecked. CDR1 and CDR2 from the germline V gene are DFQATT and SNEGSKA (reference sequence). This CDR3 is built from 14 residues. This chain's CDR3 is CSARDLRDRDEQYF.

V usage is TRBV7-9 and J usage is TRBJ2-2; lacking DNA, the TRBD2 call made by TCRdb goes unchecked. This CDR3 comprises 14 residues. The germline gives CDR1 SEHNR, CDR2 FQNEAQ (reference sequence). The CDR3 sequence: CASRPRLNTGELFF.

The J gene is TRBJ1-5, the V gene TRBV6-2 or TRBV6-3; the TCRdb D gene call, TRBD1, has no DNA to confirm it. The germline V gene encodes CDR1 MNHEY and CDR2 SVGEGT. CDR3 length: 14 residues. The CDR3 sequence: CASSYGTENQPQHF.

This chain links TRBV7-2 with TRBJ2-7; no DNA is available, so the TRBD1 call from TCRdb remains unchecked. Per the germline V gene, CDR1 is SGHTA and CDR2 is FQGNSA. This CDR3 has 15 amino acids. Here the CDR3 reads CASSLVGGWGSEQYF.

This chain links TRBV21-1 with TRBJ2-7; TCRdb outputs TRBD2, but without DNA this stays unchecked. TRBV21-1 is flagged as a pseudogene. This CDR3 has 16 residues. The CDR3 reads CASSKYRDLWENEQYF.

V gene TRBV28 combines with J gene TRBJ2-1. The CDR3 length is 15 residues. In germline, CDR1 is MDHEN, CDR2 SYDVKM. The CDR3 region is CASSLSSGNYNEQFF.

The genes are TRBV12-3 or TRBV12-4 and TRBJ2-7; without DNA, the TCRdb call of TRBD1 cannot be checked. This CDR3 is built from 15 residues. The CDR3 protein is CASSPGTGTSYEQYF.

The gene calls are TRBV15 and TRBJ2-5; TCRdb lists TRBD2, though no DNA is available to test this call. CDR1 is LNHNV and CDR2 is YYDKDF in the germline V gene (reference sequence). This CDR3 comprises 19 residues. The CDR3 sequence: CATSRLGTSGYRYQETQYF.

The rearrangement uses TRBV7-8 and TRBJ2-7; TCRdb's D call, TRBD1, is unchecked because there is no DNA. The CDR3 covers 13 residues. Looked up from germline, CDR1 is SGHVS and CDR2 is FQNEAQ. CDR3 loop: CASSSGHSYEQYF.

The chain links TRBV28 to TRBJ2-7. The CDR3 has 12 residues. Germline V gene lookup returns CDR1 MDHEN and CDR2 SYDVKM. CDR3 region: CASSPNQYEQYF.

This chain links TRBV2 with TRBJ2-7; absent DNA, TCRdb's TRBD1 call cannot be checked. CDR3 length: 14 residues. Germline loops: CDR1 SNHLY, CDR2 FYNNEI. The chain's CDR3 is CASSEAGGIYEQYF.